The rows below give T cell receptor beta chains drawn from one sample of a study of PD-L1 blockade in urothelial cancer. Produced via immunoSEQ multiplex PCR; TCRdb's table is partial and in-frame only. The sample has 72,000 or so clones, approximately 86% seen once. The sample here was PBMCs, taken around atezolizumab (anti-PD-L1) treatment. The receptor set was obtained from a man between 60 and 70 years old with urothelial cancer. Each CDR3 is given with its conserved first and last residue. A row's size may be missing; if present it is once, few, many or a size class.

V	J	size	CDR3
TRBV25-1	TRBJ1-2	.	CASSPPTGEIGYTF
TRBV7-8	TRBJ2-7	.	CASSWTSGRRYEQYF
TRBV11-3	TRBJ2-1	.	CASSLGLGESEQFF
TRBV5-6	TRBJ2-7	.	CASSSEGQFSYEQYF
TRBV7-8	TRBJ2-2	.	CASTVKPSGGELFF
TRBV18	TRBJ2-7	few	CASSPGQASYEQYF
TRBV30	TRBJ1-2	.	CAWSVLQGLNYGYTF
TRBV5-1	TRBJ1-1	.	CASSLGPPQGTEAFF
TRBV5-1	TRBJ2-7	.	CASSPGTGLPYEQYF
TRBV18	TRBJ1-4	.	CASSPLTGPSRNELFF
TRBV5-1	TRBJ2-7	.	CASSLADRYEQYF
TRBV10-1	TRBJ1-3	.	CASSAGTRGTIYF
TRBV9	TRBJ2-1	.	CASSVEIEGVQFF
TRBV11-2	TRBJ1-1	.	CASSLAGGLLMNTEAFF
TRBV11-3	TRBJ2-7	.	CASSIAGTGAYEQYF
TRBV4-2	TRBJ2-2	.	CASSQDPDGAGELFF
TRBV11-3	TRBJ2-1	.	CASSAQLAGGYNEQFF
TRBV19	TRBJ1-1	.	CASSIARGASAFF
TRBV7-9	TRBJ2-5	.	CASSLLSGGPSETQYF
TRBV28	TRBJ1-2	.	CASSLRQGRGNSGYTF
TRBV7-9	TRBJ2-7	.	CASSLSIRDRSYEQYF
TRBV5-1	TRBJ2-5	.	CASSRGQGATETQYF
TRBV7-9	TRBJ2-7	.	CASSPRNGGDEQYF
TRBV6-6	TRBJ2-7	.	CASRTSTGSSYEQYF
TRBV7-9	TRBJ1-2	.	CASSLVGGELDSSHGYTF
TRBV4-1	TRBJ1-2	.	CASSQGPQGIHGYTF
TRBV15	TRBJ1-1	.	CATSRGEPNTEAFF
TRBV2	TRBJ1-2	.	CASRGPGYTF
TRBV6-5	TRBJ1-2	.	CASSYGGEGYTF
TRBV4-2	TRBJ2-1	.	CASSQGQDLYNEQFF
TRBV27	TRBJ1-2	.	CASTATGSGGNGYTF
TRBV11-2	TRBJ2-7	.	CASSLFFGGSYEQYF
TRBV5-1	TRBJ2-7	.	CASSHDFGTLYEQYF
TRBV28	TRBJ1-5	.	CASSSTGVGNQPQHF
TRBV13	TRBJ1-1	.	CASSQTTGGPGNTEAFF
TRBV2	TRBJ2-3	.	CASSDRDRATDTQYF
TRBV5-1	TRBJ2-3	once	CASSPSGGRGDTQYF
TRBV7-9	TRBJ1-2	few	CASSLAQGNYGYTF
TRBV10-3	TRBJ2-7	.	CAISESLAGGHEQYF
TRBV6-1	TRBJ1-2	.	CASRETARHRGYTF
TRBV7-6	TRBJ2-2	.	CASSLGGATGELFF
TRBV7-9	TRBJ1-2	.	CASSPTGPSGYTF
TRBV7-2	TRBJ1-2	.	CASSLNRGRNGYTF